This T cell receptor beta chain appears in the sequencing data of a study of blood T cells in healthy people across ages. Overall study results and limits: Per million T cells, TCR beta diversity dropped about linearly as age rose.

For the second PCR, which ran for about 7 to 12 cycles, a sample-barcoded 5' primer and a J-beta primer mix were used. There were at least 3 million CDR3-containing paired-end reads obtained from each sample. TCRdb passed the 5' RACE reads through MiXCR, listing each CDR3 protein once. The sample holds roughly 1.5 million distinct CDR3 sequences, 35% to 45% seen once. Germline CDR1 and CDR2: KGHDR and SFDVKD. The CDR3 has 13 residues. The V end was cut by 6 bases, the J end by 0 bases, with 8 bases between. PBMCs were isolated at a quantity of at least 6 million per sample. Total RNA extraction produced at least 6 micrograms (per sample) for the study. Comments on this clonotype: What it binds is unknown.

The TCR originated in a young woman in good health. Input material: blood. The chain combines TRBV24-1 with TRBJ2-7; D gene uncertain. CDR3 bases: TGTGCCACCAGTAGGAGAGACTCCTACGAGCAGTACTTC. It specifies CATSRRDSYEQYF.